One and the same sample provided the 15 T cell receptor beta chains below, sequenced in a study of CD8 T cells in ankylosing spondylitis. Study-wide points: For ankylosing spondylitis blood, a TCR beta motif of several highly homologous variants appeared characteristic.

Antigens for these TCRs are unknown. TCRdb reprocessed the 5' RACE reads via MiXCR and lists one record per CDR3 protein. Among 390,000 or so distinct CDR3 sequences listed, 20% to 25% were seen once. What was sequenced was blood, either unsorted or a sorted T cell fraction (not recorded which). These receptors were obtained from a male donor with ankylosing spondylitis.

The V and J genes are TRBV20-1 and TRBJ2-7, with D perhaps assigned TRBD1 or TRBD2 (5 bases each). Germline CDR1 is DFQATT and CDR2 is SNEGSKA (reference sequence). The CDR3 is 15 amino acids. Deletions cut 1 base from V and 0 bases from J, with 13 bases between. The CDR3 DNA follows: TGCAGTGCTAGAGGGACTCCAGGGTACTCCTACGAGCAGTACTTC. Residues: CSARGTPGYSYEQYF.

V and J are TRBV6-1 and TRBJ1-2; 11 bases are a match to TRBD1. V trimming: 6 bases; J trimming: 2 bases; junction bases outside the gene matches: 14. Germline CDR1 is MNHNS and CDR2 is SASEGT. CDR3 length equals 18 residues. As DNA, the CDR3 is TGTGCCAGCAGCCCCCTACCACCGGGACAGGGGGGGAACTATGGCTACACCTTC. It encodes CASSPLPPGQGGNYGYTF.

This chain's CDR3 is CASSLDPGLSSYNEQFF. Here the CDR3 DNA reads TGCGCCAGCAGCTTGGACCCAGGGTTAAGCTCCTACAATGAGCAGTTCTTC. J is TRBJ2-1 and V is TRBV5-1, with TRBD1 as a possible D gene (5 bases). CDR3 length equals 17 residues. CDR1 is SGHRS, CDR2 YFSETQ, per germline. The V gene lost 0 bases and the J gene lost 0 bases, with 13 bases spanning the gap.

The chain couples TRBV5-1 to TRBJ2-7, with D perhaps TRBD2 (5 bases). With 2 bases removed from V and 2 bases from J, the gap between germline ends came to 14 bases. The CDR3 covers 15 residues. CDR1 and CDR2 from the germline V gene are SGHRS and YFSETQ. DNA of the CDR3: TGCGCCAGCAGCTTCGGGGATGTTATTCCCTACGAGCAGTACTTC. Translating gives CASSFGDVIPYEQYF.

CDR3 residues: CASSLGSTPYEQYF. CDR3 DNA sequence: TGTGCCAGCAGCTTAGGGTCGACCCCCTACGAGCAGTACTTC. The rearrangement links TRBV7-9 to TRBJ2-7; D remains ambiguous. The germline V and J ends were trimmed by 1 base and 2 bases, with 9 bases remaining between them. Germline lookup yields CDR1 SEHNR and CDR2 FQNEAQ (reference sequence). The CDR3 totals 14 residues.

In its sample, this clonotype was seen a few times. This chain uses TRBV6-1 with TRBJ1-1; D remains ambiguous. The CDR3 extends over 14 amino acids. Germline V gene sequence: CDR1 MNHNS, CDR2 SASEGT. V lost 7 bases and J 3 bases, leaving 15 bases between the germline ends. The CDR3 DNA reads TGTGCCAGCACCGACGTAGGGCGGTACACTGAAGCTTTCTTT. It specifies CASTDVGRYTEAFF.

The rearrangement links TRBV6-1 to TRBJ2-7, with 9 bases that match TRBD1. The CDR3 is 15 residues long. J was trimmed by 3 bases and V by 1 base; bases with no gene match: 4. From germline, CDR1 is MNHNS and CDR2 SASEGT. The CDR3 loop is CASSEGGTGYYEQYF. In nucleotides, the CDR3 is TGTGCCAGCAGTGAAGGAGGGACAGGGTACTACGAGCAGTACTTC.

This clonotype showed up just a few times. The gene calls are TRBV4-2 and TRBJ2-2; 11 bases fit TRBD2. The germline CDR1 and CDR2 sequences are LGHNA and YNFKEQ. This CDR3 comprises 17 residues. The junction had 4 bases not matched to a gene; V was cut back by 2 bases and J by 2 bases. The CDR3 is CASSQPGTSGNTGELFF. In nucleotides, the CDR3 is TGTGCCAGCAGCCAACCTGGGACTAGCGGAAACACCGGGGAGCTGTTTTTT.

This clonotype was observed a handful of times. The chain joins TRBV20-1 to TRBJ1-2, with D possibly being TRBD1 (5 bases). CDR1 is DFQATT, CDR2 SNEGSKA, per germline (reference sequence). This CDR3 has 15 residues. The V end was cut by 3 bases, the J end by 4 bases, with 18 bases between. CDR3 region: CSASSVGRLVYGYTF. The CDR3 DNA reads TGCAGTGCTAGCTCGGTGGGGCGGCTTGTCTATGGCTACACCTTC.

This clonotype was counted a few times. J is TRBJ1-2 and V is TRBV5-1, with D maybe TRBD1 (6 bases). The CDR3 is 15 residues long. Germline V CDR1 and CDR2: SGHRS, YFSETQ. With 0 bases removed from V and 2 bases from J, the gap between germline ends came to 11 bases. The CDR3, as DNA: TGCGCCAGCAGCTTGGTGGCGGGGGCGAACTATGGCTACACCTTC. It specifies CASSLVAGANYGYTF.

V is TRBV20-1 and J is TRBJ2-5, with TRBD1 matching 9 bases. The CDR3 covers 16 residues. Germline lookup yields CDR1 DFQATT and CDR2 SNEGSKA (reference sequence). V was clipped by 1 base and J by 5 bases; unmatched bases: 11. The CDR3 loop is CSARAPGTGFFETQYF. The CDR3 DNA follows: TGCAGTGCTAGAGCGCCTGGGACAGGGTTTTTTGAGACCCAGTACTTC.

J is TRBJ1-1 and V is TRBV6-2 or TRBV6-3; 10 nucleotides align to TRBD1. V shed 5 bases, J shed 3 bases, and the junction held 6 bases outside the gene matches. The V gene's germline CDR1 is MNHEY and CDR2 SVGEGT. This CDR3 has 15 residues. The chain's CDR3 is CASSPAGQGDTEAFF. The CDR3 DNA reads as TGTGCCAGCAGTCCCGCAGGACAGGGGGACACTGAAGCTTTCTTT.

This sequence joins TRBV4-3 and TRBJ2-2; 7 positions match TRBD1. CDR1 and CDR2 (germline): LGHNA, YSLEER. Trimming removed 4 bases from V and 4 bases from J; junction bases left unmatched: 3. The CDR3 is made up of 14 amino acids. CDR3 bases: TGCGCCAGCAGCCGACAGGGCCCCACCGGGGAGCTGTTTTTT. It specifies CASSRQGPTGELFF.

The chain uses TRBV2 and TRBJ2-7; D gene unclear. This CDR3 region has 13 residues. Germline CDR1 and CDR2: SNHLY and FYNNEI. The V gene lost 10 bases and the J gene lost 6 bases, with 19 bases spanning the gap. The CDR3 coding sequence is TGTGCCAATTCACAGCTCCTACCCTCCGAGCAGTACTTC. This sequence encodes CANSQLLPSEQYF.

A few counts support this clonotype. V usage is TRBV7-9 and J usage is TRBJ1-2; unclear D gene. This CDR3 contains 12 residues. Germline V gene sequence: CDR1 SEHNR, CDR2 FQNEAQ (reference sequence). V was clipped by 4 bases and J by 5 bases, with 8 bases between them. The CDR3, as DNA: TGTGCCAGCAGCTCCTACAGTTATGGCTACACCTTC. Residues: CASSSYSYGYTF.